The clone carrying this T cell receptor beta chain was seen only a few times. Its antigen is currently unknown. This entry is derived from a study of response to subunit inactivated influenza vaccine. One entry per CDR3 protein, called by TCRdb with MiXCR from the RT-PCR reads. The data show fewer than 750,000 distinct CDR3 sequences, 14% seen once. Study outcomes and limitations: Authors suggested that a seasonal influenza vaccination recruits few new T cells each time.

This TCR derives from a man aged 50 or older who received an inactivated influenza vaccine. Sequenced material: PBMCs from blood, taken less than 13 days after vaccination.

CDR3 coding DNA: TGTGCCAGCAGTAGAGCTAGCGGGAGCTCCTACAATGAGCAGTTCTTC. It codes for CASSRASGSSYNEQFF. V usage is TRBV12-3 or TRBV12-4 and J usage is TRBJ2-1; 10 bases line up with TRBD2. The length of the CDR3 is 16 residues. The V gene end was trimmed by 5 bases and the J gene end by 0 bases; junction bases not matched to a gene: 4.